This paragraph reports one T cell receptor beta chain. The entry originates in a study of shared clonotypes between healthy human individuals. Study background: Two female and a few male donors aged 18 to 49 were enrolled.

Caucasian adults residing in Nashville, Tennessee made up all the donors. Libraries were prepared by immunoSEQ multiplex PCR; TCRdb keeps only in-frame clonotypes and omits some of them. The data show about 690,000 clones, roughly 88% seen once. The V end lost 5 bases, the J end lost 6 bases, and 11 bases lay between the germline ends. The CDR3 totals 13 residues. CDR1 is SNHLY, CDR2 FYNNEI, per germline. This TCR was sampled from a man between 18 and 29 years old in good health. Some clones in this sample may be carry-over from other donors' samples. Sample: memory CD8+ T cells from PBMCs. Indicated subset: CD45RO+ cells pooled with CCR7-negative TemRA cells. This chain connects TRBV2 to TRBJ2-1, with D hard to call. In DNA, the CDR3 is TGTGCCAGCAGTAGTTCTGGGCCCAATGAGCAGTTCTTC. Residues: CASSSSGPNEQFF.